Presented here are 13 T cell receptor beta chains from one specimen sequenced in a study of T cells after somatic rescue of genetic block. Clones were read by immunoSEQ multiplex PCR, and TCRdb kept only the in-frame ones, dropping some. Altogether about 63,000 clones are present, around 92% being singletons, with the ten largest covering about 3%. The sequenced material came from peripheral blood mononuclear cells (PBMCs). These receptors came from a man aged 40-50 years.

The chain combines TRBV19 with TRBJ2-4; D is unclear. CDR1 is LNHDA, CDR2 SQIVND, per germline (reference sequence). V was clipped by 6 bases and J by 8 bases, with 14 bases between them. CDR3 length: 13 residues. As DNA, the CDR3 is TGTGCCAGTAGACCCCAGGATGAGGACATTCAGTACTTC. Translating gives CASRPQDEDIQYF.

V and J are TRBV2 and TRBJ2-1; tentatively, D is TRBD1 or TRBD2 (5 bases each). The germline V and J ends were trimmed by 6 bases and 6 bases, with 21 bases remaining between them. The CDR3 has 16 residues. The V gene's germline CDR1 is SNHLY and CDR2 FYNNEI. The DNA for the CDR3 is TGTGCCAGCAGAAAGGATGGGACCTCCCCCCCCAATGAGCAGTTCTTC. Translating gives CASRKDGTSPPNEQFF.

The chain has TRBV7-9 and TRBJ1-2, with D uncertain. Germline V lookup: CDR1 SEHNR, CDR2 FQNEAQ (reference sequence). V lost 3 bases to trimming and J lost 8 bases, with 13 bases between them. This CDR3 comprises 13 residues. The CDR3 reads CASSLNFLDGYTF. The CDR3 region has the DNA TGTGCCAGCAGCTTGAATTTTTTGGACGGCTACACCTTC.

The chain uses TRBV18 and TRBJ2-1; no clear D. In germline, CDR1 is KGHSH, CDR2 LQKENI. The CDR3 is 16 amino acids. Trimming left V 0 bases short and J 0 bases short, with 9 bases between. This CDR3 is CASSPPTRSSYNEQFF. In DNA form, the CDR3 reads TGTGCCAGCTCACCACCTACCCGGAGCTCCTACAATGAGCAGTTCTTC.

The chain recombines TRBV11-1 with TRBJ2-5; unclear D gene. Germline loops: CDR1 SGHAT, CDR2 FQDESV (reference sequence). This CDR3 is 15 amino acids long. The V gene lost 3 bases and the J gene lost 3 bases, with 14 bases spanning the gap. The CDR3: CASSFEGSSEETQYF. In DNA form, the CDR3 reads TGTGCCAGCAGCTTTGAAGGCAGCTCCGAAGAGACCCAGTACTTC.

This sequence joins TRBV4-1 and TRBJ2-7; D is possibly TRBD2 (6 bases). The germline CDR1 and CDR2 sequences are MGHRA and YSYEKL. Trimming left V 1 base short and J 8 bases short, with 21 bases between. The CDR3 runs 16 residues. CDR3 nucleotide sequence: TGCGCCAGCAGCCAAGGGTCTGGCGGGAAGAGTATTCAGCAGTACTTC. Protein sequence: CASSQGSGGKSIQQYF.

The chain couples TRBV4-1 to TRBJ2-3; the match to TRBD2 covers 10 bases. Unmatched junction bases numbered 20, after V lost 2 bases and J lost 6 bases. CDR1 is MGHRA and CDR2 is YSYEKL in the germline V gene. The CDR3 loop spans 20 amino acids. The CDR3 region is CASSQRPLLLAGAGEDTQYF. The CDR3 DNA reads TGCGCCAGCAGCCAAAGACCCCTCCTCCTAGCGGGAGCGGGGGAGGATACGCAGTATTTT.

The rearrangement uses TRBV14 and TRBJ2-5; D is unclear. The J call may be wrong; the DNA end is better matched by TRBJ2-7. Germline V gene data show CDR1 as SGHDN and CDR2 as FVKESK. The CDR3 loop spans 13 amino acids. CDR3 nucleotide sequence: TGTGCCAGCAGCCAAGGTTGGCTCTACGAGCAGTACTTC. The encoded protein is CASSQGWLYEQYF.

The chain carries TRBV9 and TRBJ2-5, with D maybe TRBD1 (5 bases). This CDR3 has 14 amino acids. Germline V gives CDR1 SGDLS, CDR2 YYNGEE. Trimming removed 1 base from V and 2 bases from J, with 9 bases in between. This chain's CDR3 is CASSVQGTQETQYF. DNA of the CDR3: TGTGCCAGCAGCGTACAGGGAACTCAAGAGACCCAGTACTTC.

The chain is built from TRBV19 and TRBJ2-5; D may match TRBD1 or TRBD2 (5 bases each). Germline assignment: CDR1 LNHDA and CDR2 SQIVND (reference sequence). The ends were cut back, 1 base at V and 5 bases at J, with 11 bases in the middle. The CDR3 contains 14 residues. The DNA for the CDR3 is TGTGCCAGTAGTATAGGGGGACCAGACGAGACCCAGTACTTC. Residues: CASSIGGPDETQYF.

V usage is TRBV6-6 and J usage is TRBJ2-2; D unresolved. The length of the CDR3 is 14 residues. Trimming left V 10 bases short and J 4 bases short, with 16 bases between. CDR1 is MNHNY and CDR2 is SVGAGI in the germline V gene (reference sequence). CDR3 bases: TGTGCCACCGACACATCAAAATCCACCGGGGAGCTGTTTTTT. Its translation is CATDTSKSTGELFF.

This rearrangement joins TRBV19 to TRBJ2-7, with D uncertain. CDR1 is LNHDA and CDR2 is SQIVND in the germline V gene (reference sequence). V lost 9 bases and J 5 bases, leaving 17 bases between the germline ends. This CDR3 comprises 13 residues. The CDR3 loop reads CASPHQTVHEQYF. As DNA, the CDR3 is TGTGCCAGCCCCCATCAAACGGTCCACGAGCAGTACTTC. Looking up the rest from reference TRBV19 and TRBJ2-7 gives the full variable domain: DGGITQSPKYLFRKEGQNVTLSCEQNLNHDAMYWYRQDPGQGLRLIYYSQIVNDFQKGDIAEGYSVSREKKESFPLTVTSAQKNPTAFYLCASPHQTVHEQYFGPGTRLTVT.

The chain links TRBV27 to TRBJ2-2; D is undetermined. CDR3 length: 14 residues. Trimming took off 6 bases at V and 4 bases at J, with 12 bases between the two ends. Germline V gives CDR1 MNHEY, CDR2 SMNVEV (reference sequence). CDR3 loop: CASRVQPLTGELFF. The DNA of the CDR3 is TGTGCCAGCAGGGTCCAGCCCCTCACCGGGGAGCTGTTTTTT.